Presented here are 10 T cell receptor beta chains from one specimen sequenced in a study of T-cell memory formation after mild COVID-19. TCRdb fed the 5' RACE reads into MiXCR, producing one record per CDR3 protein. The sample records 350,000 to 450,000 distinct CDR3 sequences, 20% being singletons. Sequenced input: PBMCs or a T cell subset sorted from them (not recorded which). All receptors derive from an adult woman who had mild COVID-19 (a few samples of this study predate the infection). Cell type and time point are not known.

The V gene is TRBV6-1, the J gene TRBJ1-2, with 7 bases fitting TRBD1. The J segment lost 7 bases and the V segment lost 6 bases, leaving 8 bases of the junction unmatched. The CDR3 contains 13 residues. Germline lookup yields CDR1 MNHNS and CDR2 SASEGT. This CDR3 reads CASRTGSLSGYTF. The CDR3 bases are TGTGCCAGCAGGACAGGGTCCTTGAGTGGCTACACCTTC.

The chain couples TRBV7-9 to TRBJ2-7; weak D call: TRBD1 (5 bases). Germline V gene data show CDR1 as SEHNR and CDR2 as FQNEAQ (reference sequence). This CDR3 has 12 amino acids. The chain's CDR3 is CASSLDQGFPWV. DNA of the CDR3: TGTGCCAGCAGCTTAGATCAGGGTTTTCCATGGGTC.

V is TRBV7-2 and J is TRBJ2-2; unclear D gene. Trimming pared 1 base from V and 3 bases from J, leaving 3 bases between. CDR1 and CDR2 (germline): SGHTA, FQGNSA. The CDR3 totals 13 residues. CDR3 protein: CASSLGHTGELFF. The CDR3 DNA reads TGTGCCAGCAGCTTAGGACACACCGGGGAGCTGTTTTTT.

V usage is TRBV14 and J usage is TRBJ2-7; 7 bases agree with TRBD2. V was pared by 3 bases and J by 5 bases, with 10 bases of the junction left unmatched. This CDR3 is 15 amino acids long. Germline V gene data show CDR1 as SGHDN and CDR2 as FVKESK. For the CDR3, the DNA is TGTGCCAGCAGCCATCGACTTCACAGCGGGAACGAGCAGTACTTC. It is translated as CASSHRLHSGNEQYF. The full variable domain, its missing parts supplied by reference TRBV14 and TRBJ2-7, is EAGVTQFPSHSVIEKGQTVTLRCDPISGHDNLYWYRRVMGKEIKFLLHFVKESKQDESGMPNNRFLAERTGGTYSTLKVQPAELEDSGVYFCASSHRLHSGNEQYFGPGTRLTVT.

This clonotype has more than one count but fewer than ten. The chain is built from TRBV20-1 and TRBJ2-2, with 10 positions matching TRBD2. The CDR3 length is 15 residues. The germline CDR1 and CDR2 sequences are DFQATT and SNEGSKA (reference sequence). V trimming: 0 bases; J trimming: 6 bases; junction bases outside the gene matches: 4. The CDR3 sequence: CSARDQRGGPGELFF. As DNA, the CDR3 is TGCAGTGCTAGAGATCAGCGGGGGGGCCCCGGGGAGCTGTTTTTT.

This clonotype was observed a few times. The chain recombines TRBV5-6 with TRBJ1-2; D is ambiguous. The CDR3 runs to 13 residues. V was cut by 3 bases and J by 1 base, with 7 bases left in between. The germline CDR1 and CDR2 sequences are SGHDT and YYEEEE. The DNA for the CDR3 is TGTGCCAGCAGCTCATCTATTAACTATGGCTACACCTTC. This translates into CASSSSINYGYTF.

This clonotype has a count of ten or more. The chain combines TRBV4-3 with TRBJ2-3; unclear D gene. The germline V and J ends were trimmed by 0 bases and 6 bases, with 7 bases remaining between them. CDR3 length equals 13 residues. Germline loops: CDR1 LGHNA, CDR2 YSLEER. CDR3 nucleotide sequence: TGCGCCAGCAGCCAAGATTTAGGGGATACGCAGTATTTT. This sequence encodes CASSQDLGDTQYF.

The rearrangement uses TRBV12-3 or TRBV12-4 and TRBJ1-5, with a tentative D call TRBD1 (5 bases). Trimming removed 4 bases at V and 1 base at J, with 14 bases between. This CDR3 contains 16 residues. This CDR3 reads CASSSDGTVSNQPQHF. In nucleotides, the CDR3 is TGTGCCAGCAGTTCGGACGGGACGGTAAGCAATCAGCCCCAGCATTTT.

The J gene is TRBJ2-1, the V gene TRBV9; D remains unclear. The germline gives CDR1 SGDLS, CDR2 YYNGEE. This CDR3 contains 11 residues. V shed 0 bases and J shed 9 bases, with 4 bases lying between them. DNA of the CDR3: TGTGCCAGCAGCGTAGAAGGTGAGCAGTTCTTC. This encodes CASSVEGEQFF.

In this sample, this clonotype turned up many times. The V and J genes are TRBV29-1 and TRBJ2-3, with D possibly TRBD2 on 5 matching bases. The germline V gene encodes CDR1 SQVTM and CDR2 ANQGSEA. The V end lost 4 bases, the J end lost 0 bases, and 8 bases lay between the germline ends. The CDR3 has 13 amino acids. The CDR3, as DNA: TGCAGCGTTGGGAGCGGTAGCACAGATACGCAGTATTTT. Translated: CSVGSGSTDTQYF.